The 32 T cell receptor beta chains presented below share a single source sample, sequenced in a study of shared clonotypes between healthy human individuals. Assay: immunoSEQ multiplex PCR; the TCRdb copy retains only in-frame clones and omits some. The table has approximately 500,000 clones, 90% to 96% seen once. Sequenced input: naive CD4+ T cells sorted from blood. Subset meaning: CD45RA+ positively selected. These receptors all stem from a woman in her 30s in good health.

The chain carries TRBV6-6 and TRBJ2-2; D unresolved. V was shortened by 2 bases and J by 8 bases, with 15 bases between the two germline ends. The CDR3 has 15 amino acids. Germline values: CDR1 MNHNY, CDR2 SVGAGI (reference sequence). Here the CDR3 DNA reads TGTGCCAGCAGTTACGGCTGGGGTGGGTTTGGGGAGCTGTTTTTT. Translated: CASSYGWGGFGELFF.

The rearrangement uses TRBV28 and TRBJ1-4; 7 bases are a match to TRBD1. This CDR3 contains 14 residues. Trimming cost V 2 bases and J 7 bases; bases outside gene matches: 4. Germline V lookup: CDR1 MDHEN, CDR2 SYDVKM. CDR3 in amino acids: CASSLPTGVEKLFF. In DNA form, the CDR3 reads TGTGCCAGCAGTTTACCTACAGGGGTTGAAAAACTGTTTTTT. Drawing the rest from reference TRBV28 and TRBJ1-4, the complete variable domain is DVKVTQSSRYLVKRTGEKVFLECVQDMDHENMFWYRQDPGLGLRLIYFSYDVKMKEKGDIPEGYSVSREKKERFSLILESASTNQTSMYLCASSLPTGVEKLFFGSGTQLSVL.

This rearrangement joins TRBV18 to TRBJ2-7; no clear D. V gave up 4 bases and J gave up 2 bases, with 15 bases separating them. Germline V CDR1 and CDR2: KGHSH, LQKENI. The CDR3 sequence is 15 residues long. The CDR3 sequence: CASSLGSVVPYEQYF. CDR3 nucleotides: TGTGCCAGCTCACTAGGCTCGGTGGTCCCCTACGAGCAGTACTTC.

V usage is TRBV4-1 and J usage is TRBJ1-4; D unresolved. Germline values: CDR1 MGHRA, CDR2 YSYEKL. Trimming took off 7 bases at V and 8 bases at J, with 17 bases between the two ends. CDR3 size: 14 residues. The DNA of the CDR3 is TGCGCCAGCACGATACAGAGATCAGGAGAAAAACTGTTTTTT. It yields the protein CASTIQRSGEKLFF.

CDR3 nucleotides: TGTGCCAGCAGTCAGACAGGGCCTGGTGCTGAAGCTTTCTTT. It specifies CASSQTGPGAEAFF. This chain links TRBV28 with TRBJ1-1; 7 bases match TRBD1. CDR3 length equals 14 residues. Unmatched junction bases numbered 9, after V lost 5 bases and J lost 6 bases. Germline values: CDR1 MDHEN, CDR2 SYDVKM.

V gene TRBV29-1 combines with J gene TRBJ2-5; D unresolved. Germline values: CDR1 SQVTM, CDR2 ANQGSEA. The V end was cut by 4 bases, the J end by 4 bases, with 13 bases between. The CDR3 spans 13 residues. As DNA, the CDR3 is TGCAGCGTTGGAATTAGTGGGTCAGAGACCCAGTACTTC. It yields the protein CSVGISGSETQYF.

The V and J genes are TRBV11-2 and TRBJ2-7; 12 positions match TRBD2. Germline V gene sequence: CDR1 SGHAT, CDR2 FQNNGV. The CDR3 has 15 residues. J lost 0 bases, V lost 4 bases, and 1 base had no gene match. The CDR3 sequence is CASSWTSGISYEQYF. The CDR3 region has the DNA TGTGCCAGCAGCTGGACTAGCGGGATCTCCTACGAGCAGTACTTC.

CDR3 DNA sequence: TGTGCCAGCAGCTCGCGCAGGGAACAGCCCCAGCATTTT. This sequence encodes CASSSRREQPQHF. This rearrangement joins TRBV7-2 to TRBJ1-5, with D possibly TRBD1 on 5 matching bases. V was clipped by 4 bases and J by 7 bases, with 11 bases between them. CDR3 length: 13 amino acids. Germline V gene data show CDR1 as SGHTA and CDR2 as FQGNSA.

CDR3 in amino acids: CASSAAYEQYF. The CDR3 region has the DNA TGTGCCAGCAGTGCAGCCTACGAGCAGTACTTC. The chain combines TRBV6-6 with TRBJ2-7; D not resolved. The V end was cut by 5 bases, the J end by 2 bases, with 4 bases between. Germline V gives CDR1 MNHNY, CDR2 SVGAGI (reference sequence). CDR3 length: 11 amino acids.

The gene calls are TRBV19 and TRBJ2-5; D unresolved. Trimming stripped 6 bases from V and 0 bases from J, with 11 bases between. From germline, CDR1 is LNHDA and CDR2 SQIVND (reference sequence). This CDR3 is built from 14 residues. This CDR3 is CASRAPPYQETQYF. The CDR3 DNA follows: TGTGCCAGTAGGGCCCCCCCGTACCAAGAGACCCAGTACTTC.

V is TRBV19 and J is TRBJ1-3; D is ambiguous. Trimming shortened V by 3 bases and J by 0 bases, and 9 bases separated the two germline ends. This CDR3 has 15 residues. The germline CDR1 and CDR2 sequences are LNHDA and SQIVND (reference sequence). The DNA for the CDR3 is TGTGCCAGTAGTATTTCTACGACCTCTGGAAACACCATATATTTT. Its translation is CASSISTTSGNTIYF.

For the CDR3, the DNA is TGTGCCAGCTCAACATACGACAGGGTCTCCTACGAGCAGTACTTC. As protein: CASSTYDRVSYEQYF. This chain uses TRBV18 with TRBJ2-7; TRBD1 matches at 7 bases. This CDR3 comprises 15 residues. The V gene's germline CDR1 is KGHSH and CDR2 LQKENI. V was pared by 5 bases and J by 0 bases, with 7 bases of the junction left unmatched.

The chain couples TRBV2 to TRBJ1-3, with D unresolved. V dropped 3 bases and J dropped 1 base, with 7 bases sitting between them. This CDR3 contains 14 residues. Per germline, CDR1 SNHLY and CDR2 FYNNEI. In nucleotides, the CDR3 is TGTGCCAGCAGTGACGGGTTTTCTGGAAACACCATATATTTT. As protein: CASSDGFSGNTIYF.

This clone has just one count. The genes are TRBV7-8 and TRBJ2-7, with 13 bases lining up with TRBD2. Germline loops: CDR1 SGHVS, CDR2 FQNEAQ. With V trimmed by 5 bases and J by 3 bases, 10 bases remained unmatched. This CDR3 comprises 17 residues. In DNA, the CDR3 is TGTGCCAGCAGCAAGCGACTAGCGGGAGGTGATCTCTACGAGCAGTACTTC. This gives the protein CASSKRLAGGDLYEQYF.

This chain connects TRBV19 to TRBJ2-1, with 9 bases lining up with TRBD1. Per germline, CDR1 LNHDA and CDR2 SQIVND (reference sequence). This CDR3 is 15 amino acids long. V dropped 9 bases and J dropped 2; count of bases not matched to a gene: 8. The CDR3 spells CASLSRDRAYNEQFF. CDR3 nucleotide sequence: TGTGCCAGCTTGAGCCGGGACAGGGCCTACAATGAGCAGTTCTTC. Looking up the rest from reference TRBV19 and TRBJ2-1 gives the full variable domain: DGGITQSPKYLFRKEGQNVTLSCEQNLNHDAMYWYRQDPGQGLRLIYYSQIVNDFQKGDIAEGYSVSREKKESFPLTVTSAQKNPTAFYLCASLSRDRAYNEQFFGPGTRLTVL.

This clone was found once. The sample contains more than one DNA sequence encoding this CDR3. This chain joins TRBV18 and TRBJ2-7; possibly TRBD1 for D (5 bases). The V end was cut by 3 bases, the J end by 3 bases, with 9 bases between. Germline-derived CDR1 and CDR2 are KGHSH and LQKENI. The CDR3 has 13 amino acids. The CDR3 DNA sequence: TGTGCCAGCTCACCCCTGGACATCTACGAGCAGTACTTC. Translation gives CASSPLDIYEQYF.

This chain connects TRBV19 to TRBJ2-5; maybe TRBD2 (5 bases). V lost 8 bases and J lost 4, with 17 bases in between. Germline V gives CDR1 LNHDA, CDR2 SQIVND (reference sequence). This CDR3 spans 14 amino acids. The CDR3 spells CASRETRAAETQYF. The CDR3, as DNA: TGTGCCAGTCGGGAAACCCGGGCAGCAGAGACCCAGTACTTC.

V and J are TRBV28 and TRBJ2-7; 9 positions agree with TRBD1. Germline lookup yields CDR1 MDHEN and CDR2 SYDVKM. V shed 7 bases, J shed 1 base, and the junction held 5 bases outside the gene matches. The CDR3 is 14 amino acids. The CDR3 protein is CASTRTGASYEQYF. CDR3 bases: TGTGCCAGCACTCGGACAGGGGCGTCCTACGAGCAGTACTTC.

This rearrangement joins TRBV4-1 to TRBJ2-5; TRBD2 might be the D (6 bases). Trimming took 4 bases from V and 2 from J, leaving 17 bases between them. CDR3 length: 16 amino acids. From germline, CDR1 is MGHRA and CDR2 YSYEKL. The CDR3 protein is CASSRGGSGGQETQYF. The CDR3 DNA is TGCGCCAGCAGCCGTGGAGGGTCTGGGGGACAAGAGACCCAGTACTTC.

As concerns this clone: At one of its ends the junction is not consistent with the germline gene, which may arise from a read error. This chain links TRBV7-2 with TRBJ2-1; no reliable D call. Germline V lookup: CDR1 SGHTA, CDR2 FQGNSA. The CDR3 consists of 10 residues. The CDR3 loop is CASSNNEQFF. The CDR3 DNA reads TGTGCCAGCTCCAACAATGAGCAGTTCTTC.

The rearrangement uses TRBV18 and TRBJ1-6; D is unclear. CDR1 and CDR2 (germline): KGHSH, LQKENI. Trimming removed 3 bases from V and 7 bases from J, with 13 bases in between. The CDR3 is 15 residues long. This CDR3 reads CASSPGVGYNSPLHF. The CDR3 DNA reads TGTGCCAGCTCACCTGGTGTGGGCTACAATTCACCCCTCCACTTT. Based on the CDR3 plus reference TRBV18 and TRBJ1-6, the full variable domain is NAGVMQNPRHLVRRRGQEARLRCSPMKGHSHVYWYRQLPEEGLKFMVYLQKENIIDESGMPKERFSAEFPKEGPSILRIQQVVRGDSAAYFCASSPGVGYNSPLHFGNGTRLTVT.

The chain has TRBV14 and TRBJ2-1; 7 nucleotides match TRBD2. Trimming took 3 bases from V and 8 from J; bases not matched to a gene: 10. In germline, CDR1 is SGHDN, CDR2 FVKESK. The CDR3 runs to 15 residues. The CDR3: CASSQRDYRWDEQFF. CDR3 coding DNA: TGTGCCAGCAGCCAGCGGGACTACCGATGGGATGAGCAGTTCTTC.

The chain joins TRBV7-9 to TRBJ2-1; D gene unclear. CDR1 is SEHNR and CDR2 is FQNEAQ in the germline V gene (reference sequence). CDR3 length equals 11 residues. Trimming took off 5 bases at V and 6 bases at J, with 5 bases between the two ends. The CDR3 reads CASSVLNEQFF. The CDR3 nucleotides are TGTGCCAGCAGCGTCCTCAATGAGCAGTTCTTC.

The V gene is TRBV18, the J gene TRBJ1-3; 10 bases are shared with TRBD1. After removal of 3 bases from V and 0 bases from J, the junction contained 11 bases not matched to a gene. Germline CDR1 KGHSH, CDR2 LQKENI. CDR3 length: 19 residues. CDR3 DNA: TGTGCCAGCTCACCGATCGGGACAGGGGAAGTGGGCTCTGGAAACACCATATATTTT. Translated: CASSPIGTGEVGSGNTIYF.

The chain links TRBV28 to TRBJ2-2; 7 nucleotides match TRBD2. The V and J ends lost 7 bases and 5 bases, in that order; junction bases with no gene match: 13. CDR1 and CDR2 from the germline V gene are MDHEN and SYDVKM. The CDR3 is 16 amino acids. CDR3 loop: CASNPAGLPGTGELFF. In nucleotides, the CDR3 is TGTGCCAGCAATCCAGCGGGACTGCCGGGGACCGGGGAGCTGTTTTTT.

The chain employs TRBV28 and TRBJ2-7; TRBD2 matches at 10 bases. The CDR3 is made up of 13 amino acids. The germline gives CDR1 MDHEN, CDR2 SYDVKM. Trimming removed 10 bases from V and 6 bases from J; junction bases left unmatched: 9. CDR3 amino acids: CATKTSGPAEQYF. CDR3 sequence (DNA): TGTGCCACCAAGACTAGCGGGCCCGCCGAGCAGTACTTC. Full variable domain (remainder filled in from reference TRBV28 and TRBJ2-7): DVKVTQSSRYLVKRTGEKVFLECVQDMDHENMFWYRQDPGLGLRLIYFSYDVKMKEKGDIPEGYSVSREKKERFSLILESASTNQTSMYLCATKTSGPAEQYFGPGTRLTVT.

The chain couples TRBV10-1 to TRBJ2-1; 12 nucleotides line up with TRBD2. After removal of 10 bases from V and 4 bases from J, the junction contained 11 bases not matched to a gene. Germline V CDR1 and CDR2: WNHNN, SYGVQD (reference sequence). This CDR3 has 16 residues. For the CDR3, the DNA is TGCGCCACCTCTCCTCCCGGGACTAGCGGGTACAATGAGCAGTTCTTC. It encodes CATSPPGTSGYNEQFF.

The chain links TRBV5-5 to TRBJ1-2; tentatively, D is TRBD1 (6 bases). Germline assignment: CDR1 SGHKS and CDR2 YYEKEE (reference sequence). The germline V and J ends were trimmed by 0 bases and 7 bases, with 16 bases remaining between them. The CDR3 spans 15 residues. Here the CDR3 DNA reads TGTGCCAGCAGCTTGGTGGGGACAAACCCGCCTGGCTACACCTTC. Its protein is CASSLVGTNPPGYTF.

This clone was detected once. V is TRBV5-1 and J is TRBJ1-2; D is ambiguous. CDR3 length: 14 residues. Per the germline V gene, CDR1 is SGHRS and CDR2 is YFSETQ. V was cut by 4 bases and J by 3 bases, with 13 bases left in between. The CDR3: CASSRAGTDYGYTF. CDR3 DNA: TGCGCCAGCAGCAGGGCGGGAACGGACTATGGCTACACCTTC.

The gene calls are TRBV6-6 and TRBJ2-3; 10 nucleotides agree with TRBD2. Germline V gives CDR1 MNHNY, CDR2 SVGAGI (reference sequence). The V gene end was trimmed by 5 bases and the J gene end by 0 bases; junction bases not matched to a gene: 5. The length of the CDR3 is 16 residues. CDR3 sequence (DNA): TGTGCCAGCAGTCCCGGGACTAGCGTCAGCACAGATACGCAGTATTTT. Translating gives CASSPGTSVSTDTQYF.

This sequence joins TRBV7-9 and TRBJ2-2, with unresolved D. CDR3 length: 13 amino acids. CDR1 and CDR2 (germline): SEHNR, FQNEAQ (reference sequence). Trimming took 5 bases from V and 3 from J, leaving 7 bases between them. CDR3 coding DNA: TGTGCCAGCAGCCGCCTTCACACCGGGGAGCTGTTTTTT. Residues: CASSRLHTGELFF.

This sequence joins TRBV28 and TRBJ2-7, with D tentatively TRBD1 or TRBD2 (5 bases each). V was trimmed by 6 bases and J by 7 bases, leaving 16 bases between them. The CDR3 has 13 residues. Looked up from germline, CDR1 is MDHEN and CDR2 is SYDVKM. The CDR3 spells CASSPGALGEQYF. The DNA for the CDR3 is TGTGCCAGCAGCCCCGGGGCATTAGGGGAGCAGTACTTC.